This T cell receptor (beta chain) derives from a study of T cells after posttransplantation cyclophosphamide. Study-wide results and caveats: Recipient CMV seropositivity and CMV reactivation strongly tracked TRB clonality. Tissue-infiltrating T cells from skin or gut overlapped little with blood T cells. Later post-transplant blood repertoires were often dominated by donor CD8+ memory clones.

Measured with immunoSEQ multiplex PCR; TCRdb has only the in-frame clones, and not every one. The table has roughly 10,000 clones, 80% to 90% seen once. Note on this clone: Antigen: not known.

Sampled 1 year posttransplant, controls received myeloablative marrow transplants, methotrexate and a calcineurin inhibitor. The source is a male patient in his fifties or sixties who received an allogeneic stem cell transplant from an unrelated donor, was CMV-positive, and had chronic GVHD only. Some of the T cells might come from the graft donor. The sample here was PBMCs, taken roughly 460 days after allogeneic stem cell transplant with calcineurin inhibitor and methotrexate.

The CDR3: CASSRTGWSYEQYF. The CDR3 bases are TGTGCCAGCAGTAGGACAGGGTGGAGCTACGAGCAGTACTTC. This chain uses TRBV27 with TRBJ2-5; 8 positions agree with TRBD1. TRBJ2-7 explains the end of the DNA better; the J call may be wrong. Germline V CDR1 and CDR2: MNHEY, SMNVEV (reference sequence). CDR3 length: 14 amino acids.